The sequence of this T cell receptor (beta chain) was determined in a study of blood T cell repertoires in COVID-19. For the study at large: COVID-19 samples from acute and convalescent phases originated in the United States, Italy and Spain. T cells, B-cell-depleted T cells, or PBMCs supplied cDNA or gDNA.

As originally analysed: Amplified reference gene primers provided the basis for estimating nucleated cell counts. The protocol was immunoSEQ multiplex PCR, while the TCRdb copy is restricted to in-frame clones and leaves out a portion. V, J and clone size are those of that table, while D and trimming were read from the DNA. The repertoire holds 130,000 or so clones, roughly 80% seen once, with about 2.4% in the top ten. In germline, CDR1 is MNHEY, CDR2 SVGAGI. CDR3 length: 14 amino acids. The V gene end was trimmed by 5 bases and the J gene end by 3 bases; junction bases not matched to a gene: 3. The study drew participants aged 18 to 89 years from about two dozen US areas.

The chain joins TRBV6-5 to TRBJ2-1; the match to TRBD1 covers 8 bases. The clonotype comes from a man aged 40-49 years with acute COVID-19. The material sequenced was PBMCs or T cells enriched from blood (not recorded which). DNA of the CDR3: TGTGCCAGCAGTATTGGACAGGGCTACAATGAGCAGTTCTTC. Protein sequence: CASSIGQGYNEQFF.